Following are 4 T cell receptor beta chains from one sample sequenced in a study of regulatory T cells in long-lasting Graves disease. Time point of the sample: newly diagnosed GD, antithyroid drugs for less than 3 months. PBMC-derived RNA was used for the TCR library. Library construction for TCR beta used iRepertoire HTBI primers and Arm-PCR of CDR3 regions. TCRdb re-analysed the multiplex PCR reads in MiXCR, keeping a single row per CDR3 protein. The sample includes 360,000 or so distinct CDR3 sequences, about 12% of them seen just once. This same sample was also part of a study on T cells in Graves' hyperthyroidism and ophthalmopathy.

The input for sequencing was peripheral blood mononuclear cells (PBMCs), taken at new diagnosis, from a patient treated with antithyroid drugs. These receptors all come from a woman aged 18 to 35 with Graves disease.

There are many counts of this clonotype. The CDR3 loop reads CASSQVLSMNTEAFF. The CDR3 DNA follows: TGTGCCAGCAGCCAAGTTTTATCAATGAACACTGAAGCTTTCTTT. The J gene is TRBJ1-1, the V gene TRBV3-1; D is uncertain. Trimming took 1 base from V and 0 from J, leaving 9 bases between them. Germline CDR1 is LGHDT and CDR2 is YNNKEL (reference sequence). The CDR3 has 15 residues.

This clonotype was counted many times. The chain combines TRBV6-2 or TRBV6-3 with TRBJ1-1; 9 bases match TRBD1. Germline CDR1 reads MNHEY; CDR2 reads SVGEGT. The V segment lost 6 bases and the J segment 5 bases; nucleotides outside the gene matches: 7. The CDR3 is 14 residues long. The CDR3 nucleotides are TGTGCCAGCAGAACGGGACAGGGTCGGACTGAAGCTTTCTTT. It codes for CASRTGQGRTEAFF.

The chain links TRBV27 to TRBJ2-7; 10 bases fit TRBD1. J lost 3 bases, V lost 8 bases, and 7 bases had no gene match. Per germline, CDR1 MNHEY and CDR2 SMNVEV (reference sequence). There are 14 residues in the CDR3. For the CDR3, the DNA is TGTGCCAGCGCCCGACAGGGGGCTTTCTACGAGCAGTACGTC. This encodes CASARQGAFYEQYV.

This clonotype was seen ten or more times. The rearrangement uses TRBV20-1 and TRBJ1-1; 8 nucleotides line up with TRBD1. With 2 bases clipped from V and 3 bases from J, the junction kept 5 bases outside the gene matches. This CDR3 has 14 amino acids. Germline CDR1 DFQATT, CDR2 SNEGSKA (reference sequence). CDR3 in DNA: TGCAGTGCTAGATCAGGGGGCGGGGACACTGAAGCTTTCTTT. Translating it yields CSARSGGGDTEAFF.